What follows are 17 T cell receptor beta chains derived from one specimen sequenced in a study of shared clonotypes between healthy human individuals (dated by TCRdb to 2020 to 2021). Library method: the immunoSEQ multiplex PCR assay. Entries here come from immuneACCESS through TCRdb and include only in-frame sequences with V and J called. Some clones fail to appear in such tables; in the studies checked, an unresolved V gene covers under half of the shortfall, and the cause of the remainder is unknown. The sample table shows roughly 600,000 clones, and 95% to 98% are seen once. The ten biggest clones cover approximately 0.3% of the sample. For the CD8 naive samples, CD45RO-negative cells were positively selected for CCR7, yielding a CD45RA+CCR7+ population from which TemRA cells were excluded. Sequences were obtained from naive CD8+ T cells sorted from blood. What this sample's cell subset or site label stands for: CD45RA+CCR7+. These receptors all come from a man under 40 in good health.

V gene TRBV14 combines with J gene TRBJ2-5; a weak D match, TRBD2 (5 bases). The germline CDR1 and CDR2 sequences are SGHDN and FVKESK. The CDR3 extends over 15 amino acids. Trimming removed 4 bases at V and 5 bases at J, with 17 bases between. CDR3 residues: CASSPEAVPQETQYF. The CDR3 region has the DNA TGTGCCAGCAGCCCGGAGGCGGTTCCCCAGGAGACCCAGTACTTC.

The V gene is TRBV10-2, the J gene TRBJ2-3; D is perhaps TRBD2 (5 bases). CDR3 length: 18 residues. Trimming stripped 0 bases from V and 0 bases from J, with 16 bases between. CDR1 WSHSY and CDR2 SAAADI come from the germline V gene. The CDR3 region has the DNA TGCGCCAGCAGTGAGTCAATAGCGCCTCGATCTAGCACAGATACGCAGTATTTT. Protein sequence: CASSESIAPRSSTDTQYF.

This chain joins TRBV19 and TRBJ2-7, with D unclear. Germline CDR1 and CDR2: LNHDA and SQIVND (reference sequence). V lost 11 bases and J 1 base, leaving 15 bases between the germline ends. The CDR3 is made up of 13 amino acids. CDR3 region: CAGQIIPSYEQYF. The CDR3 DNA reads as TGTGCCGGCCAAATAATCCCGTCCTACGAGCAGTACTTC.

J is TRBJ1-2 and V is TRBV2; no clear D gene. CDR1 and CDR2 from the germline V gene are SNHLY and FYNNEI. V dropped 10 bases and J dropped 7 bases, with 10 bases sitting between them. The CDR3 runs to 10 residues. The CDR3 loop reads CATLDRGYTF. Here the CDR3 DNA reads TGTGCCACCCTGGACCGTGGCTACACCTTC. The full variable domain, rest sourced from reference TRBV2 and TRBJ1-2, is EPEVTQTPSHQVTQMGQEVILRCVPISNHLYFYWYRQILGQKVEFLVSFYNNEISEKSEIFDDQFSVERPDGSNFTLKIRSTKLEDSAMYFCATLDRGYTFGSGTRLTVV.

Turning to this clone: The junction does not match germline at one end; this may be a read error. This chain links TRBV9 with TRBJ2-1; 7 bases fit TRBD2. Germline CDR1 is SGDLS and CDR2 is YYNGEE. This CDR3 spans 15 amino acids. The CDR3 coding sequence is TGTGCCAGCAGCGTAGAGGGAGCGGGGTACAATGGGCAGTTCTTC. Protein product: CASSVEGAGYNGQFF.

The rearrangement uses TRBV9 and TRBJ2-2; the D gene could be TRBD1 or TRBD2 (6 bases each). Germline lookup yields CDR1 SGDLS and CDR2 YYNGEE. The CDR3 is made up of 16 amino acids. Trimming took off 0 bases at V and 2 bases at J, with 11 bases between the two ends. CDR3 in amino acids: CASSVARGTNTGELFF. The CDR3 DNA is TGTGCCAGCAGCGTAGCTAGGGGGACTAACACCGGGGAGCTGTTTTTT.

Of note for this clone: The identical CDR3 is also encoded by other nucleotide sequences in the sample. The rearrangement joins TRBV18 to TRBJ2-7; D gene uncertain. Trimming took off 3 bases at V and 4 bases at J, with 7 bases between the two ends. Germline loops: CDR1 KGHSH, CDR2 LQKENI. This CDR3 has 12 amino acids. In DNA form, the CDR3 reads TGTGCCAGCTCACCGAAAGCGTACGAGCAGTACTTC. As protein: CASSPKAYEQYF.

J is TRBJ2-3 and V is TRBV5-1, with 12 bases identical to TRBD2. CDR1 and CDR2 (germline): SGHRS, YFSETQ. The CDR3 length is 17 residues. The trim removed 4 bases at V and 0 bases at J, leaving 6 bases unmatched. The CDR3 DNA reads TGCGCCAGCAGCCCTAGACTAGCGGGAGTGAGCACAGATACGCAGTATTTT. This encodes CASSPRLAGVSTDTQYF. Complete variable domain (other parts from reference TRBV5-1 and TRBJ2-3): KAGVTQTPRYLIKTRGQQVTLSCSPISGHRSVSWYQQTPGQGLQFLFEYFSETQRNKGNFPGRFSGRQFSNSRSEMNVSTLELGDSALYLCASSPRLAGVSTDTQYFGPGTRLTVL.

The genes are TRBV6-4 and TRBJ1-5, with D possibly matching TRBD1 (6 bases). This CDR3 is built from 13 residues. Germline V lookup: CDR1 MRHNA, CDR2 SNTAGT. Between the trimmed V and J ends, which lost 7 bases and 6 bases, there was a span of 13 bases. CDR3 residues: CASKIQGFQPQHF. CDR3 DNA sequence: TGTGCCAGCAAAATACAGGGTTTTCAGCCCCAGCATTTT.

The chain has TRBV7-9 and TRBJ2-5; D is undetermined. This CDR3 is 13 amino acids long. V was cut by 5 bases and J by 5 bases, with 12 bases left in between. Germline V gene sequence: CDR1 SEHNR, CDR2 FQNEAQ (reference sequence). The CDR3 DNA follows: TGTGCCAGCAGCCCTCCGGCTTTCGAGACCCAGTACTTC. Translated, it gives CASSPPAFETQYF. The full variable domain, rest sourced from reference TRBV7-9 and TRBJ2-5, is DTGVSQNPRHKITKRGQNVTFRCDPISEHNRLYWYRQTLGQGPEFLTYFQNEAQLEKSRLLSDRFSAERPKGSFSTLEIQRTEQGDSAMYLCASSPPAFETQYFGPGTRLLVL.

The table lists this clone with a count of one. The chain is built from TRBV20-1 and TRBJ1-1; D call uncertain. This CDR3 spans 11 amino acids. Looked up from germline, CDR1 is DFQATT and CDR2 is SNEGSKA (reference sequence). Trimming removed 1 base from V and 6 bases from J, with 6 bases in between. The CDR3 nucleotides are TGCAGTGCTAGAGCTGTTGCTGAAGCTTTCTTT. The encoded protein is CSARAVAEAFF.

J is TRBJ2-1 and V is TRBV2; D gene unclear. Trimming removed 4 bases from V and 10 bases from J, with 5 bases in between. The CDR3 length is 10 residues. Germline CDR1 SNHLY, CDR2 FYNNEI. The CDR3 sequence is CASSVSEQFF. The CDR3 coding sequence is TGTGCCAGCAGTGTATCAGAGCAGTTCTTC.

The chain has TRBV5-1 and TRBJ2-7; the match to TRBD1 covers 10 bases. The CDR3 sequence is 15 residues long. The ends lost 4 bases at V and 2 bases at J; junction bases unmatched: 6. CDR1 is SGHRS, CDR2 YFSETQ, per germline. As DNA, the CDR3 is TGCGCCAGCAGCCCAGCTGGGACAGGGGCCTACGAGCAGTACTTC. Protein product: CASSPAGTGAYEQYF. The full variable domain, its missing parts supplied by reference TRBV5-1 and TRBJ2-7, is KAGVTQTPRYLIKTRGQQVTLSCSPISGHRSVSWYQQTPGQGLQFLFEYFSETQRNKGNFPGRFSGRQFSNSRSEMNVSTLELGDSALYLCASSPAGTGAYEQYFGPGTRLTVT.

The chain combines TRBV29-1 with TRBJ1-2; 7 bases map to TRBD1. With V trimmed by 3 bases and J by 7 bases, 5 bases remained unmatched. The CDR3 has 12 amino acids. CDR1 SQVTM and CDR2 ANQGSEA come from the germline V gene. CDR3 sequence (DNA): TGCAGCGTTGAGGACAGGTCTATTGGCTACACCTTC. Protein sequence: CSVEDRSIGYTF.

The rearrangement uses TRBV29-1 and TRBJ1-1; D is perhaps TRBD1 (6 bases). Trimming took 1 base from V and 7 from J, leaving 7 bases between them. Per the germline V gene, CDR1 is SQVTM and CDR2 is ANQGSEA. The CDR3 runs 11 residues. The CDR3, as DNA: TGCAGCGTTGAAGGCAGGGGTGAAGCTTTCTTT. Its protein is CSVEGRGEAFF.

A few counts support this clone. The chain links TRBV27 to TRBJ2-7; D remains unclear. Germline CDR1 is MNHEY and CDR2 is SMNVEV (reference sequence). The CDR3 is made up of 12 amino acids. V lost 5 bases, J lost 5 bases, and 10 bases lay in between. The CDR3, as DNA: TGTGCCAGCAGTACTCTCGTCGACGAGCAGTACTTC. Translation gives CASSTLVDEQYF.

The chain joins TRBV6-5 to TRBJ2-7; tentatively, D is TRBD2 (7 bases). Trimming took 1 base from V and 4 from J, leaving 11 bases between them. Per the germline V gene, CDR1 is MNHEY and CDR2 is SVGAGI. The CDR3 has 14 residues. CDR3 coding DNA: TGTGCCAGCAGTTACTTCAGGGGAGGGTACGAGCAGTACTTC. Its protein product is CASSYFRGGYEQYF.